This T cell receptor (beta chain) was found in a study of shared clonotypes between healthy human individuals. Study results and caveats: An effect of sequencing depth on clonotype sharing among donors was expected.

The sorted-subset replicate PCRs were given about 210 ng DNA, which is about 30,000 T cell genomes. Data came from immunoSEQ multiplex PCR; TCRdb stores just in-frame clones and leaves some out. The sample consists of roughly 2 million clones, around 96% of them appearing once. Concerning this clone: Its specificity is unknown.

As defined, naive CD8 cells were CD45RO-negative and positively selected for CCR7, with terminally differentiated effector memory CD45RA+ cells excluded. The V and J ends lost 4 bases and 3 bases respectively, with 15 bases between them. Germline CDR1 reads MGHRA; CDR2 reads YSYEKL. The CDR3 sequence is 15 residues long. The genes are TRBV4-1 and TRBJ1-1; no reliable D call. Source material: naive CD8+ T cells sorted from blood. The clonotype was recovered from a young man in good health. The CDR3 is CASSPELGKDTEAFF. In DNA, the CDR3 is TGCGCCAGCAGCCCCGAGTTGGGGAAAGACACTGAAGCTTTCTTT.